This note documents a single T cell receptor beta chain sequence. The sample holds a few counts of this clonotype. Its antigen is still unknown. No clone much larger than this one lies a single base away; base qualities are absent. These data originate in a study of T-cell memory formation after mild COVID-19 (dated by TCRdb to the early 2020s). With respect to the entire study: TCR sequence clusters from the two donors were found to be largely donor specific. In a couple of donors, T-cell clones that expanded and contracted after mild COVID-19 were followed by sequencing TCRalpha and TCRbeta repertoires longitudinally. Two young, previously healthy adult volunteers, one female and one male, were included in the cohort. Broad study findings and their caveats: Contracting CD4+ clones were located mainly in the CM and EM memory subsets, whereas CD8+ clones were found to be enriched in EMRA. Whether the second-wave clones peaking on day 37 were SARS-CoV-2 specific was not confirmed. Only a couple of mild cases were covered by the study, and larger cohorts that include severe cases with pre-infection samples were considered necessary. Some responding clones were found in pre-infection memory, which suggests that pre-existing cross-reactive memory T cells took part in the SARS-CoV-2 response. Clones contracting from day 15 to 85 had balanced CD4/CD8 phenotypes, while a second wave expanding from day 15 to 37 was biased towards CD4+.

Ficoll-Paque density gradient centrifugation was used to isolate PBMCs. The sequencing machine was an Illumina NovaSeq 6000. Using 5'RACE with constant-segment primers, TCRalpha and TCRbeta cDNA libraries were constructed, with sample barcodes and unique molecular identifiers added in the process. RNA was extracted from every sample with Trizol reagent. Amplification of the libraries took two PCR steps, and the second step added a second sample barcode plus Illumina TruSeq adapters. Sequencing of libraries was performed on an Illumina NovaSeq with 2 x 150 bp paired-end reads. In the source study's methods: Reads were demultiplexed and collapsed into UMI-guided consensus sequences with migec v1.2.7. Using mixcr v2.1.11, UMI consensuses were aligned to TRA and TRB V and J templates and then assembled into clonotypes. A clonotype was counted as expanded or contracted only when both edgeR and NoisET called the clonotype significant, with the noise models trained on biological replicates. For edgeR calls, the thresholds were a false discovery rate-adjusted p below 0.01 and a log2 fold-change of 1. PCA with hierarchical clustering of max-normalized trajectories of the 1000 most abundant clonotypes was used as exploratory dynamics analysis. The CD4 or CD8 phenotype of responding clones was assigned using the separately sequenced CD4+ and CD8+ repertoires. TCRdb reanalyzed the raw reads on its own, using fastp at Q25 for trimming and MiXCR for clone calling, and kept in-frame beta chains. Rows with one shared CDR3 protein collapse into an entry with the most common genes and DNA. Clone size and V and J calls follow TCRdb, not the original study. In this sample the table shows hundreds of thousands of distinct CDR3 sequences, more than 15% of which occur a single time. About 12% of the sample is in the top ten clones.

The TCR originated in an adult woman who had mild COVID-19 (a few samples of this study predate the infection). The sample titles of this study are shuffled in the database, so cell type and time point are left out; the donor was told from shared clones. Sequencing was performed on PBMCs or a T cell subset sorted from them (not recorded which).

CDR3 region: CASSLRGSPAGEQFF. Read as DNA, the sequence is TGTGCCAGCAGCTTAAGGGGGAGCCCGGCGGGTGAGCAGTTCTTC. The V and J genes are TRBV7-9 and TRBJ2-1; TRBD1 is possibly the D segment (6 matching bases). V is cut by 2 bases and J by 9 bases, and the space between the germline ends is 17 bases. Taken from the germline V gene (reference sequence), the CDR1 and CDR2 loops are SEHNR and FQNEAQ. The CDR3 sequence holds 15 residues, the cysteine and phenylalanine included. The entry retains the CDR3 DNA only, 45 bases that are in frame from base 1.